Below, one T cell receptor (beta chain) is given with its context. Source study methods: Scientists estimated how many nucleated cells there were by amplifying reference gene primers. Libraries were prepared by immunoSEQ multiplex PCR; TCRdb keeps only in-frame clonotypes and omits some of them. The V and J calls and clone size are taken from that table; D and trimming were inferred from the DNA. The data contain 250,000 or so clones, approximately 87% of them singletons. This record comes from a study of blood T cell repertoires in COVID-19. About the study: Samples taken during acute and convalescent COVID-19 were collected in the United States, Italy and Spain. PBMCs, B-cell-depleted T cells, or T cells were the source of the cDNA or gDNA that made up the material.

The germline gives CDR1 SGDLS, CDR2 YYNGEE. V gave up 3 bases and J gave up 15 bases; unmatched junction bases: 20. The length of the CDR3 is 17 residues. This TCR was recovered from a man aged 55-75 years with acute or convalescent COVID-19. Source material: peripheral blood. The chain recombines TRBV9 with TRBJ2-1, with 11 bases matching TRBD2. The CDR3 protein is CASSDRLAGGRRPSLFF. CDR3 bases: TGTGCCAGCAGCGACAGATTAGCGGGAGGGCGACGGCCGTCGTTGTTCTTC.